Presented here are 30 T cell receptor beta chains from one specimen sequenced in a study of prognosis after radiotherapy for stage I lung cancer. By two-round multiplex PCR, the TCR beta CDR3 was amplified from genomic DNA. The authors ran first-round PCR with primers specific to each TRBV and TRBJ gene. TCRdb used MiXCR to reprocess the multiplex PCR reads, holding one entry per CDR3 protein. The profile covers about 36,000 distinct CDR3 sequences, with 30% to 35% appearing a single time and roughly 17% taken by the ten largest. The input for sequencing was PBMCs, taken before or after stereotactic body radiation therapy (not recorded which). These receptors came from a donor over 45 with non-small cell lung cancer.

With respect to this clonotype: A much more abundant neighbour one base away suggests this may be a read error. This chain uses TRBV7-9 with TRBJ2-5, with a tentative D call TRBD2 (5 bases). V was shortened by 7 bases and J by 0 bases, with 12 bases between the two germline ends. The CDR3 has 14 amino acids. CDR1 is SEHNR, CDR2 FQNEAQ, per germline (reference sequence). Written as DNA, the CDR3 is TGTGCCAGCATCTTGGGCGGGTACCAAGAGACCCAGTACTTC. It yields the protein CASILGGYQETQYF.

The genes are TRBV11-3 and TRBJ2-7; D may be TRBD2 (5 bases). In germline, CDR1 is SGHNT, CDR2 YENEEA. V lost 8 bases to trimming and J lost 7 bases, with 18 bases between them. The CDR3 sequence is 13 residues long. The CDR3 nucleotides read TGTGCCAGCGGTCGAGAGGGCCTATTGGAGCAGTACTTC. This encodes CASGREGLLEQYF. The full variable domain, completed using reference TRBV11-3 and TRBJ2-7, is EAGVVQSPRYKIIEKKQPVAFWCNPISGHNTLYWYLQNLGQGPELLIRYENEEAVDDSQLPKDRFSAERLKGVDSTLKIQPAELGDSAVYLCASGREGLLEQYFGPGTRLTVT.

This clonotype was counted a single time. The chain has TRBV7-9 and TRBJ2-1; D ambiguous. Germline V gene data show CDR1 as SEHNR and CDR2 as FQNEAQ (reference sequence). The CDR3 length is 12 residues. Trimming removed 5 bases from V and 7 bases from J, with 9 bases in between. CDR3 amino acids: CASSPATNEQFF. The CDR3 nucleotides read TGTGCCAGCAGCCCAGCCACGAATGAGCAGTTCTTC.

This clonotype was counted many times. V gene TRBV4-2 combines with J gene TRBJ1-2; D unclear. This CDR3 is 15 amino acids long. Germline V lookup: CDR1 LGHNA, CDR2 YNFKEQ. Trimming took off 4 bases at V and 2 bases at J, with 14 bases between the two ends. The CDR3 spells CASSPVEGQNYGYTF. In nucleotides, the CDR3 is TGTGCCAGCAGCCCGGTGGAGGGTCAGAACTATGGCTACACCTTC.

V gene TRBV6-1 combines with J gene TRBJ2-2; no firm D call. Deletions cut 5 bases from V and 4 bases from J, with 17 bases between. The CDR3 is 16 amino acids. The germline V gene encodes CDR1 MNHNS and CDR2 SASEGT. In DNA form, the CDR3 reads TGTGCCAGCAGTACGCCGGCGCTATGGGGCACCGGGGAGCTGTTTTTT. Residues: CASSTPALWGTGELFF.

This clonotype was seen many times. At one of its ends the junction is not consistent with the germline gene, which may arise from a read error. The chain uses TRBV7-7 and TRBJ1-6, with D hard to call. Germline values: CDR1 SSHAT, CDR2 FNYEAQ (reference sequence). The CDR3 loop spans 13 amino acids. The CDR3 loop is CASSLTANSPLHF. The CDR3 DNA sequence: TGTGCTAGCAGCTTAACAGCGAATTCACCCCTCCACTTT.

For this clonotype: This likely came from a read error, as a far larger clone is one base away. Given the absence of the conserved phenylalanine or tryptophan at the CDR3 end, a read error is likely. The V and J genes are TRBV6-9 and TRBJ2-2; TRBD2 matches 10 bases. V was pared by 8 bases and J by 1 base, with 4 bases of the junction left unmatched. CDR3 length equals 15 residues. Germline assignment: CDR1 MNHGY and CDR2 SVAAGI. CDR3 nucleotides: TGTGCCAGCTGTTCTAGCGGGGGGAACACCGGGGAGCTGTTTTCT. Translating gives CASCSSGGNTGELFS.

This clonotype was observed at least ten times. The chain employs TRBV9 and TRBJ2-3; TRBD2 matches 8 bases. CDR3 size: 16 residues. CDR1 SGDLS and CDR2 YYNGEE come from the germline V gene. The trim removed 0 bases at V and 6 bases at J, leaving 9 bases unmatched. Here the CDR3 DNA reads TGTGCCAGCAGCGTAGGTGTTAGCGGGGAGGTGGATACGCAGTATTTT. This sequence encodes CASSVGVSGEVDTQYF.

This clonotype showed up many times. V gene TRBV3-1 combines with J gene TRBJ1-6, with D uncertain. Germline V gene lookup returns CDR1 LGHDT and CDR2 YNNKEL (reference sequence). This CDR3 is built from 14 residues. V dropped 4 bases and J dropped 5 bases, with 9 bases sitting between them. This chain's CDR3 is CASSPWVNNSPLHF. CDR3 sequence (DNA): TGTGCCAGCAGCCCTTGGGTCAATAATTCACCCCTCCACTTT.

The rearrangement joins TRBV20-1 to TRBJ2-3; no reliable D call. V dropped 3 bases and J dropped 5 bases, with 12 bases sitting between them. The CDR3 is 13 amino acids. Germline CDR1 is DFQATT and CDR2 is SNEGSKA (reference sequence). CDR3 nucleotides: TGCAGTGCTAGGGAGTATACACGAGATACGCAGTATTTT. This codes for CSAREYTRDTQYF.

As for this clonotype: A read error is likely here: a far larger clone is one base away. The chain couples TRBV6-5 to TRBJ2-5, with 10 nucleotides matching TRBD2. Per the germline V gene, CDR1 is MNHEY and CDR2 is SVGAGI. V gave up 0 bases and J gave up 8 bases; unmatched junction bases: 6. This CDR3 has 15 amino acids. The CDR3 DNA sequence: TGTGCCAGCAGTTACTCGTCTAGCGGGGGCCATACCCAGTACTTC. Translation gives CASSYSSSGGHTQYF.

This clonotype appeared many times. The genes are TRBV7-9 and TRBJ2-7; 9 nucleotides align to TRBD1. J lost 3 bases, V lost 5 bases, and 11 bases had no gene match. CDR1 and CDR2 (germline): SEHNR, FQNEAQ (reference sequence). CDR3 size: 16 residues. The CDR3: CASSKLPGQGFYEQYF. CDR3 sequence (DNA): TGTGCCAGCAGCAAACTTCCGGGACAGGGATTCTACGAGCAGTACTTC.

The rearrangement uses TRBV7-9 and TRBJ1-6; possible D gene TRBD1, 5 bases. CDR3 length equals 14 residues. CDR1 is SEHNR, CDR2 FQNEAQ, per germline (reference sequence). For the CDR3, the DNA is TGTGAAAGCAGCGACCAGGGAGGCAGTTCACCCCTCCACTTT. Translation gives CESSDQGGSSPLHF.

In its sample, this clonotype ranks as medium-sized (0.01 to 0.1%). The chain is built from TRBV20-1 and TRBJ2-2; 9 bases are shared with TRBD1. The CDR3 contains 14 residues. Germline V gives CDR1 DFQATT, CDR2 SNEGSKA (reference sequence). With V trimmed by 1 base and J by 6 bases, 3 bases remained unmatched. As DNA, the CDR3 is TGCAGTGCTAGAGGGGACAGGGTGGCCGGGGAGCTGTTTTTT. Protein: CSARGDRVAGELFF.

This clonotype was counted between two and nine times. The chain recombines TRBV7-9 with TRBJ2-4; 12 positions match TRBD1. The trim removed 1 base at V and 0 bases at J, leaving 7 bases unmatched. The CDR3 covers 19 residues. Germline V gives CDR1 SEHNR, CDR2 FQNEAQ (reference sequence). The CDR3 sequence is CASSLVFLGQGAAKNIQYF. The CDR3, as DNA: TGTGCCAGCAGCTTAGTTTTTTTGGGACAGGGGGCAGCCAAAAACATTCAGTACTTC.

This clonotype was detected many times. The chain uses TRBV7-3 and TRBJ2-5, with D hard to call. Germline-derived CDR1 and CDR2 are SGHTA and FQGTGA. Trimming took off 2 bases at V and 2 bases at J, with 6 bases between the two ends. CDR3 length: 13 residues. Here the CDR3 DNA reads TGTGCCAGCAGCTTAGGCAGACAAGAGACCCAGTACTTC. This sequence encodes CASSLGRQETQYF. The full variable domain, in which reference TRBV7-3 and TRBJ2-5 provide the parts outside the CDR3, is GAGVSQTPSNKVTEKGKYVELRCDPISGHTALYWYRQSLGQGPEFLIYFQGTGAADDSGLPNDRFFAVRPEGSVSTLKIQRTERGDSAVYLCASSLGRQETQYFGPGTRLLVL.

This clonotype was seen a single time. The junction and the germline gene differ at one end; a read error may be behind it. The genes are TRBV12-3 or TRBV12-4 and TRBJ1-2; a weak D match, TRBD1 (5 bases). This CDR3 is built from 15 residues. The CDR3 loop is CASSLGAGLNYGYTF. DNA for the CDR3: TGTGCCAGCAGCTTAGGGGCAGGGTTGAACTATGGCTACACCTTC.

This clonotype was picked up many times. The chain uses TRBV10-3 and TRBJ1-1; possible D gene TRBD1, 6 bases. CDR1 and CDR2 (germline): ENHRY, SYGVKD. V was trimmed by 3 bases and J by 0 bases, leaving 8 bases between them. This CDR3 spans 14 amino acids. The DNA of the CDR3 is TGTGCCATCAGTGAAAGGACAGTGAACACTGAAGCTTTCTTT. Its translation is CAISERTVNTEAFF.

This clonotype was detected many times. The rearrangement uses TRBV27 and TRBJ2-3; D is undetermined. The CDR3 is 14 amino acids. The germline V and J ends were trimmed by 3 bases and 0 bases, with 7 bases remaining between them. From germline, CDR1 is MNHEY and CDR2 SMNVEV (reference sequence). The CDR3 sequence: CASSFWQSTDTQYF. The CDR3 bases are TGTGCCAGCAGTTTTTGGCAGAGCACAGATACGCAGTATTTT.

This clonotype was recorded many times. CDR3 region: CASSLGGGINTEAFF. The CDR3 nucleotides read TGTGCCAGCAGCTTAGGAGGGGGGATTAACACTGAAGCTTTCTTT. The chain uses TRBV7-6 and TRBJ1-1; TRBD1 is a possible D gene (6 bases). The germline V gene encodes CDR1 SGHVS and CDR2 FNYEAQ. Trimming cost V 1 base and J 2 bases, with 11 bases left between them. The CDR3 is 15 amino acids.

Ten or more counts support this clonotype. V gene TRBV11-2 combines with J gene TRBJ2-7; no reliable D call. The CDR3 runs to 13 residues. In germline, CDR1 is SGHAT, CDR2 FQNNGV. V dropped 4 bases and J dropped 6 bases, with 13 bases sitting between them. This chain's CDR3 is CASSSDMPGEQYF. CDR3 coding DNA: TGTGCCAGCAGCTCCGACATGCCTGGCGAGCAGTACTTC.

This clonotype occurred many times. The CDR3 reads CASKPGTAYEQYF. CDR3 bases: TGTGCCAGCAAACCAGGGACGGCCTACGAGCAGTACTTC. This sequence joins TRBV3-1 and TRBJ2-7; D may match TRBD1 or TRBD2 (5 bases each). The CDR3 is 13 residues long. Trimming shortened V by 7 bases and J by 2 bases, and 12 bases separated the two germline ends. Per germline, CDR1 LGHDT and CDR2 YNNKEL (reference sequence).

Many counts were recorded for this clonotype. The V and J genes are TRBV19 and TRBJ2-2; tentatively, D is TRBD1 (5 bases). This CDR3 spans 16 amino acids. Trimming left V 5 bases short and J 3 bases short, with 16 bases between. The germline V gene encodes CDR1 LNHDA and CDR2 SQIVND (reference sequence). CDR3 nucleotides: TGTGCCAGTAGTCTTACCAGGACAAGGGACACCGGGGAGCTGTTTTTT. The encoded protein is CASSLTRTRDTGELFF.

V is TRBV7-2 and J is TRBJ2-1; TRBD2 is a possible D gene (6 bases). Germline assignment: CDR1 SGHTA and CDR2 FQGNSA. The V end lost 0 bases, the J end lost 7 bases, and 13 bases lay between the germline ends. CDR3 length: 15 residues. In DNA form, the CDR3 reads TGTGCCAGCAGCTTAGCAGTGTCGCGGGATAATGAGCAGTTCTTC. Its translation: CASSLAVSRDNEQFF.

By share, this clonotype counts as medium-sized. The V and J genes are TRBV6-2 or TRBV6-3 and TRBJ1-6; D is possibly TRBD1 (6 bases). CDR1 is MNHEY and CDR2 is SVGEGT in the germline V gene. The CDR3 is 14 amino acids. V lost 6 bases and J 6 bases, leaving 12 bases between the germline ends. The CDR3 nucleotides read TGTGCCAGCAGCGGGACAAATATTAATTCACCCCTCCACTTT. The encoded protein is CASSGTNINSPLHF.

This clonotype was recorded at least ten times. The chain employs TRBV9 and TRBJ1-1; D uncertain. Germline loops: CDR1 SGDLS, CDR2 YYNGEE. CDR3 length: 15 amino acids. V shed 3 bases and J shed 7 bases, with 19 bases lying between them. CDR3 amino acids: CASSASRTLSGEAFF. CDR3 nucleotides: TGTGCCAGCAGCGCGAGCAGGACCCTCTCGGGTGAAGCTTTCTTT. The full variable domain, rest sourced from reference TRBV9 and TRBJ1-1, is DSGVTQTPKHLITATGQRVTLRCSPRSGDLSVYWYQQSLDQGLQFLIQYYNGEERAKGNILERFSAQQFPDLHSELNLSSLELGDSALYFCASSASRTLSGEAFFGQGTRLTVV.

V and J are TRBV6-1 and TRBJ2-1; TRBD2 might be the D (5 bases). This CDR3 region has 14 residues. With 6 bases removed from V and 8 bases from J, the gap between germline ends came to 17 bases. Germline CDR1 and CDR2: MNHNS and SASEGT. The chain's CDR3 is CASRQNLGGDEQFF. For the CDR3, the DNA is TGTGCCAGCAGGCAAAACTTAGGAGGCGATGAGCAGTTCTTC.

This clonotype has at least ten counts. The V and J genes are TRBV11-2 and TRBJ1-6; 7 nucleotides match TRBD1. The CDR3 runs 15 residues. Trimming at V came to 5 bases and at J to 9 bases, leaving 10 bases not matched to a gene. Germline-derived CDR1 and CDR2 are SGHAT and FQNNGV. CDR3 sequence reads: CASSPGQVDASPLHF. The CDR3 DNA is TGTGCCAGCAGCCCAGGACAGGTGGACGCTTCACCCCTCCACTTT.

This clonotype was seen repeatedly, ten times or more. This rearrangement joins TRBV28 to TRBJ1-2; perhaps TRBD1 as D (5 bases). This CDR3 comprises 13 residues. V was cut by 6 bases and J by 4 bases, with 12 bases left in between. Germline lookup yields CDR1 MDHEN and CDR2 SYDVKM. The CDR3 coding sequence is TGTGCCAGCAGCCTCGACAGATTCTATGGCTACACCTTC. Translating it yields CASSLDRFYGYTF.

The chain employs TRBV24-1 and TRBJ2-2, with D unclear. Germline V lookup: CDR1 KGHDR, CDR2 SFDVKD. V dropped 5 bases and J dropped 4 bases, with 4 bases sitting between them. The CDR3 extends over 12 amino acids. CDR3 coding DNA: TGTGCCACCAGTGGGGCCACCGGGGAGCTGTTTTTT. Translating it yields CATSGATGELFF.